The 24 T cell receptor beta chains presented below share a single source sample, sequenced in a study of blood T cell repertoires in COVID-19. The protocol was immunoSEQ multiplex PCR, while the TCRdb copy is restricted to in-frame clones and leaves out a portion. The sample includes 50,000 to 65,000 clones, 80% to 90% of them seen just once. The specimen was peripheral blood. These receptor sequences come from a human donor in a cohort sampled during active COVID-19.

This clone was seen once. This chain joins TRBV7-8 and TRBJ2-1; maybe TRBD1 (6 bases). CDR3 length equals 16 residues. The ends were cut back, 4 bases at V and 4 bases at J, with 17 bases in the middle. Germline V gene lookup returns CDR1 SGHVS and CDR2 FQNEAQ. The DNA of the CDR3 is TGTGCCAGCAGCTCCCGTGGGGGAACAGGGTACAATGAGCAGTTCTTC. It codes for CASSSRGGTGYNEQFF. The full variable domain, with the rest looked up from reference TRBV7-8 and TRBJ2-1, is GAGVSQSPRYKVAKRGQDVALRCDPISGHVSLFWYQQALGQGPEFLTYFQNEAQLDKSGLPSDRFFAERPEGSVSTLKIQRTQQEDSAVYLCASSSRGGTGYNEQFFGPGTRLTVL.

V gene TRBV20-1 combines with J gene TRBJ1-5; TRBD1 is a possible D gene (5 bases). This CDR3 has 14 amino acids. Germline CDR1 DFQATT, CDR2 SNEGSKA (reference sequence). Deletions cut 3 bases from V and 2 bases from J, with 11 bases between. The CDR3 DNA reads TGCAGTGCTAGTAACGGGGGAGGCAATCAGCCCCAGCATTTT. Translated, it gives CSASNGGGNQPQHF.

This chain joins TRBV2 and TRBJ2-5; 11 nucleotides agree with TRBD1. Germline V gene lookup returns CDR1 SNHLY and CDR2 FYNNEI. The CDR3 runs to 18 residues. The V segment lost 0 bases and the J segment 3 bases; nucleotides outside the gene matches: 9. The CDR3, as DNA: TGTGCCAGCAGTGAAGCGGAACTCGAGGGACAGGGGGAAGAGACCCAGTACTTC. It translates to CASSEAELEGQGEETQYF.

The chain recombines TRBV29-1 with TRBJ1-2; D gene unclear. Germline CDR1 SQVTM, CDR2 ANQGSEA. The CDR3 covers 12 residues. V was shortened by 5 bases and J by 6 bases, with 13 bases between the two germline ends. This CDR3 is CSVSTVSDGYTF. CDR3 sequence (DNA): TGCAGCGTTTCAACAGTCAGTGATGGCTACACCTTC.

This clone was picked up one time. The V call is TRBV11-2, the J call TRBJ2-5; 7 bases fit TRBD2. Germline CDR1 is SGHAT and CDR2 is FQNNGV. Trimming took 1 base from V and 5 from J; bases not matched to a gene: 4. The CDR3 consists of 14 residues. The CDR3 DNA follows: TGTGCCAGCAGCTTAGGACTAGCCTGGGAGACCCAGTACTTC. Translating gives CASSLGLAWETQYF.

The chain carries TRBV3-1 (or the pseudogene TRBV3-2) and TRBJ1-4; 10 bases line up with TRBD1. Trimming took 3 bases from V and 7 from J; bases not matched to a gene: 5. Per germline, CDR1 LGHDT and CDR2 YNNKEL (reference sequence). The CDR3 is 15 amino acids. CDR3 in DNA: TGTGCCAGCAGCCAGGGGACAGGGGAGGGTGAAAAACTGTTTTTT. It encodes CASSQGTGEGEKLFF.

Relative to its sample, this clone is medium-sized. The gene calls are TRBV6-5 and TRBJ1-1; 8 bases map to TRBD1. In germline, CDR1 is MNHEY, CDR2 SVGAGI. The CDR3 length is 15 residues. Trimming at V came to 0 bases and at J to 4 bases, leaving 4 bases not matched to a gene. The CDR3 sequence is CASSYSQGGVTEAFF. CDR3 bases: TGTGCCAGCAGTTACTCACAGGGGGGGGTCACTGAAGCTTTCTTT.

This clone was observed once. This rearrangement joins TRBV21-1 to TRBJ1-1; no check of the table's D call, TRBD1, against the DNA was made. TRBV21-1 has pseudogene status. The CDR3 totals 15 residues. This chain's CDR3 is CASSTPGQKNTEAFF. The CDR3 DNA reads as TGTGCCAGCAGCACCCCGGGACAGAAGAACACTGAAGCTTTCTTT.

This clone is a singleton in its sample. As DNA, the CDR3 is TGTGCCAGCAGTTACTCAAGCAGGGCTTGGGAAGATACGCAGTATTTT. Residues: CASSYSSRAWEDTQYF. The rearrangement uses TRBV6-5 and TRBJ2-3, with a weak D call TRBD1 (5 bases). CDR3 size: 16 residues. The ends were cut back, 0 bases at V and 5 bases at J, with 15 bases in the middle. CDR1 is MNHEY and CDR2 is SVGAGI in the germline V gene.

V gene TRBV7-3 combines with J gene TRBJ2-2; the D gene is possibly TRBD2 (6 bases). With 4 bases removed from V and 8 bases from J, the gap between germline ends came to 11 bases. In germline, CDR1 is SGHTA, CDR2 FQGTGA. The CDR3 loop spans 13 amino acids. DNA for the CDR3: TGTGCCAGCAGCTCCTCACTAGCAGGGGAGCTGTTTTTT. Its translation is CASSSSLAGELFF.

The J gene is TRBJ1-6, the V gene TRBV6-1, with 10 bases that match TRBD1. Trimming cost V 4 bases and J 0 bases; bases outside gene matches: 3. The CDR3 sequence is 17 residues long. CDR1 and CDR2 (germline): MNHNS, SASEGT. The CDR3 nucleotides are TGTGCCAGCAGTGGCGGACAGGGGGTCTCCTATAATTCACCCCTCCACTTT. Amino acid sequence: CASSGGQGVSYNSPLHF.

Concerning this clone: Other DNA sequences within the sample encode an identical CDR3. The chain recombines TRBV6-1 with TRBJ1-2, with no clear D. The CDR3 totals 12 residues. Germline loops: CDR1 MNHNS, CDR2 SASEGT. Trimming pared 3 bases from V and 8 bases from J, leaving 10 bases between. The CDR3: CASSEGGVGYTF. In DNA, the CDR3 is TGTGCCAGCAGTGAGGGCGGGGTGGGCTACACCTTC.

This chain joins TRBV19 and TRBJ2-3; D may be TRBD1 (7 bases). Trimming took off 10 bases at V and 4 bases at J, with 21 bases between the two ends. The CDR3 totals 15 residues. The V gene's germline CDR1 is LNHDA and CDR2 SQIVND (reference sequence). CDR3 region: CATGRGQQRADTQYF. Here the CDR3 DNA reads TGTGCCACCGGGCGGGGACAGCAAAGGGCAGATACGCAGTATTTT.

This chain links TRBV9 with TRBJ2-6; D might be TRBD2 (6 bases). The CDR3 extends over 17 amino acids. Germline V CDR1 and CDR2: SGDLS, YYNGEE. Between the trimmed V and J ends, which lost 1 base and 0 bases, there was a span of 11 bases. The CDR3 region has the DNA TGTGCCAGCAGCGTATTTGGGGGGAGCTCTGGGGCCAACGTCCTGACTTTC. Its translation: CASSVFGGSSGANVLTF.

This chain joins TRBV10-3 and TRBJ2-7, with a tentative D call TRBD1 (5 bases). Germline lookup yields CDR1 ENHRY and CDR2 SYGVKD. The CDR3 runs to 11 residues. V was clipped by 6 bases and J by 5 bases, with 8 bases between them. CDR3 region: CAIRGRDEQYF. As DNA, the CDR3 is TGTGCCATCAGGGGGCGAGACGAGCAGTACTTC.

This sequence joins TRBV4-2 and TRBJ2-3, with 9 bases matching TRBD2. The CDR3 covers 18 residues. Germline V CDR1 and CDR2: LGHNA, YNFKEQ. V gave up 3 bases and J gave up 5 bases; unmatched junction bases: 15. The CDR3 DNA follows: TGTGCCAGCAGCCAGGATTCCGGGACTAGCTATGTGATAGATACGCAGTATTTT. It codes for CASSQDSGTSYVIDTQYF.

This clone has only one observation. The gene calls are TRBV15 and TRBJ2-1; TRBD2 is a possible D gene (5 bases). Germline loops: CDR1 LNHNV, CDR2 YYDKDF (reference sequence). The germline V and J ends were trimmed by 3 bases and 2 bases, with 5 bases remaining between them. The CDR3 totals 13 residues. The CDR3, as DNA: TGTGCCACCAGCAGCGGGGCCTACAATGAGCAGTTCTTC. The encoded protein is CATSSGAYNEQFF.

DNA of the CDR3: TGTGCCAGCAGTTTACCGGGGGCTGGAAACACCATATATTTT. Translating gives CASSLPGAGNTIYF. The V gene is TRBV6-5, the J gene TRBJ1-3; D may be TRBD1 (5 bases). V lost 4 bases, J lost 2 bases, and 9 bases lay in between. The germline V gene has CDR1 MNHEY and CDR2 SVGAGI. The CDR3 sequence is 14 residues long.

J is TRBJ2-7 and V is TRBV11-1; no firm D call. V was shortened by 4 bases and J by 7 bases, with 8 bases between the two germline ends. CDR3 length equals 11 residues. The germline CDR1 and CDR2 sequences are SGHAT and FQDESV (reference sequence). CDR3 coding DNA: TGTGCCAGCAGCTCTACGTTGGAGCAGTACTTC. Its translation is CASSSTLEQYF. Combining the CDR3 with reference TRBV11-1 and TRBJ2-7 gives the whole variable domain EAEVAQSPRYKITEKSQAVAFWCDPISGHATLYWYRQILGQGPELLVQFQDESVVDDSQLPKDRFSAERLKGVDSTLKIQPAELGDSAMYLCASSSTLEQYFGPGTRLTVT.

The V gene is TRBV19, the J gene TRBJ2-7; 10 bases are a match to TRBD1. The CDR3 consists of 14 residues. Looked up from germline, CDR1 is LNHDA and CDR2 is SQIVND (reference sequence). Germline trimming cut 7 bases from V and 6 bases from J; bases unmatched to any gene: 9. DNA of the CDR3: TGTGCCAGTACCACGGGACAGGGGAGTTTCGAGCAGTACTTC. Protein sequence: CASTTGQGSFEQYF.

In its sample, this clone was seen a few times. The chain uses TRBV7-9 and TRBJ2-1, with D unresolved. Germline V lookup: CDR1 SEHNR, CDR2 FQNEAQ (reference sequence). The CDR3 is 15 residues long. Between the trimmed V and J ends, which lost 5 bases and 8 bases, there was a span of 19 bases. CDR3 nucleotide sequence: TGTGCCAGCAGCCCACTTTTCGGGTCGTTTTATGAGCAGTTCTTC. Translating it yields CASSPLFGSFYEQFF.

The table lists this clone with a count of one. The rearrangement uses TRBV15 and TRBJ2-2; D call uncertain. The V end lost 1 base, the J end lost 2 bases, and 11 bases lay between the germline ends. The CDR3 sequence is 16 residues long. CDR1 and CDR2 from the germline V gene are LNHNV and YYDKDF (reference sequence). The CDR3 nucleotides are TGTGCCACCAGCAGAGGTGGGCAGTCAAACACCGGGGAGCTGTTTTTT. Residues: CATSRGGQSNTGELFF. Combining the CDR3 with reference TRBV15 and TRBJ2-2 gives the whole variable domain DAMVIQNPRYQVTQFGKPVTLSCSQTLNHNVMYWYQQKSSQAPKLLFHYYDKDFNNEADTPDNFQSRRPNTSFCFLDIRSPGLGDTAMYLCATSRGGQSNTGELFFGEGSRLTVL.

The rearrangement uses TRBV10-3 and TRBJ2-7; 9 bases fit TRBD1. Germline V lookup: CDR1 ENHRY, CDR2 SYGVKD. The CDR3 is made up of 16 amino acids. V shed 4 bases and J 5 bases; nucleotides not matched to a gene: 12. The chain's CDR3 is CAISAITGTGNDEQYF. CDR3 nucleotide sequence: TGTGCCATCAGTGCGATTACCGGGACAGGGAACGACGAGCAGTACTTC.

This clone was picked up a small number of times. The chain links TRBV11-2 to TRBJ2-7, with D possibly matching TRBD2 (6 bases). V lost 6 bases and J lost 2, with 14 bases in between. Germline loops: CDR1 SGHAT, CDR2 FQNNGV. This CDR3 is 14 amino acids long. CDR3 DNA sequence: TGTGCCAGCAGGTTCTTTCGGGGGACCTACGAGCAGTACTTC. Translating it yields CASRFFRGTYEQYF.